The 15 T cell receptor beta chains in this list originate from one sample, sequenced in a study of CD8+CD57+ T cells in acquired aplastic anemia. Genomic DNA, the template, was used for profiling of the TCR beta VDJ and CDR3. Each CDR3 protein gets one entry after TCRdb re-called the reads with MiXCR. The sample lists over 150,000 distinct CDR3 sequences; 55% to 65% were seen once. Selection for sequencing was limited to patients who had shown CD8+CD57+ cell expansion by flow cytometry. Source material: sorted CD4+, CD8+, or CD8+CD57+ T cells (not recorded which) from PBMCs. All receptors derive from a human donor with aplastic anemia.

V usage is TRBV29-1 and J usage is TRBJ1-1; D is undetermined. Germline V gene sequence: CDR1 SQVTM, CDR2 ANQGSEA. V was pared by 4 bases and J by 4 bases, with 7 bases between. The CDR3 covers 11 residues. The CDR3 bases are TGCAGCGTTGTGGTGGGCACTGAAGCTTTCTTT. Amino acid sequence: CSVVVGTEAFF.

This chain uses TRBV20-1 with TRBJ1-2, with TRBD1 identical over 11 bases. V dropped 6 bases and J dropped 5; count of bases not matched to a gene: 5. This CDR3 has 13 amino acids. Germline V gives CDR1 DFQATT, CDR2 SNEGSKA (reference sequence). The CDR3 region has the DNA TGCAGTGCGCGGGACAGGGGGTCATATGGCTACACCTTC. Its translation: CSARDRGSYGYTF.

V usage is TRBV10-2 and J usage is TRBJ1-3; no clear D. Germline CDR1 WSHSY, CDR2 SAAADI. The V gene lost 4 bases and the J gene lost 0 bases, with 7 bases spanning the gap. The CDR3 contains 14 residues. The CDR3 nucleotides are TGCGCCAGCAGTGGAACGAGCTCTGGAAACACCATATATTTT. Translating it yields CASSGTSSGNTIYF.

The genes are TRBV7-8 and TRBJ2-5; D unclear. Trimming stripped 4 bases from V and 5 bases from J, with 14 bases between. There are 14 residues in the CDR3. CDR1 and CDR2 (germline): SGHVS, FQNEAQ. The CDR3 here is CASSSDVRRETQYF. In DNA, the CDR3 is TGTGCCAGCAGCTCAGACGTTCGCCGGGAGACCCAGTACTTC.

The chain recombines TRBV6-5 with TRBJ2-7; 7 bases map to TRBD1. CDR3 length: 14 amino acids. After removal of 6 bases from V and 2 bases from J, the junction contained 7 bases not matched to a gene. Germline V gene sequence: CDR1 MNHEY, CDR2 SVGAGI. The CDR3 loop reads CASRKTGQTYEQYF. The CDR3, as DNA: TGTGCCAGCAGGAAGACAGGGCAAACCTACGAGCAGTACTTC.

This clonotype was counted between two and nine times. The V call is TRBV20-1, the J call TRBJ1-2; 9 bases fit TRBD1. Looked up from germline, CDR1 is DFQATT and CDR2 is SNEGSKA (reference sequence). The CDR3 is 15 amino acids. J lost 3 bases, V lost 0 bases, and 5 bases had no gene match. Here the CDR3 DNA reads TGCAGTGCTAGAGATAGGGACAGGGCGGACTATGGCTACACCTTC. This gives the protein CSARDRDRADYGYTF.

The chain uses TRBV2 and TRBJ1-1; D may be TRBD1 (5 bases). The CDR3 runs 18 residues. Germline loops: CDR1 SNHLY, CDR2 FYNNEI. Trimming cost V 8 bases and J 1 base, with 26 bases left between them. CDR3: CASATATNEYPGNTEAFF. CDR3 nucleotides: TGTGCCAGCGCGACAGCAACTAATGAATACCCAGGGAACACTGAAGCTTTCTTT.

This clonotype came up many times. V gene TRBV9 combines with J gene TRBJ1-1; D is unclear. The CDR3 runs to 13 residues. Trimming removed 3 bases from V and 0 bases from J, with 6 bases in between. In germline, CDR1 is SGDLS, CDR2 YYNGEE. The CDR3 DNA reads TGTGCCAGCAGCGCCCAGTTGAACACTGAAGCTTTCTTT. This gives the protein CASSAQLNTEAFF.

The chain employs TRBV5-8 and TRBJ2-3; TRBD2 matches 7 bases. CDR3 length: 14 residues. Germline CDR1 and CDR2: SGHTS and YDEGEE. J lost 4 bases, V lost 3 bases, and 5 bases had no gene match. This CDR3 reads CASSSGLAADTQYF. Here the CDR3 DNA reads TGTGCCAGCAGCTCCGGGCTAGCGGCAGATACGCAGTATTTT.

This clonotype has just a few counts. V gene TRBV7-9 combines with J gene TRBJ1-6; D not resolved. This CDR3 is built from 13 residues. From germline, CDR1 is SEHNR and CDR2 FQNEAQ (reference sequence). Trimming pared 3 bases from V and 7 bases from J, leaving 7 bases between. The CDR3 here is CASSLGINSPLHF. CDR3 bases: TGTGCCAGCAGCTTGGGGATCAATTCACCCCTCCACTTT.

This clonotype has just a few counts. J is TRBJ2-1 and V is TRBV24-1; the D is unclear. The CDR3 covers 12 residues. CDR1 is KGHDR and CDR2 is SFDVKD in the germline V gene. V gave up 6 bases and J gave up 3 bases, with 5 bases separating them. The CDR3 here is CATSSLYNEQFF. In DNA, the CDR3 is TGTGCCACCAGTTCGCTCTACAATGAGCAGTTCTTC.

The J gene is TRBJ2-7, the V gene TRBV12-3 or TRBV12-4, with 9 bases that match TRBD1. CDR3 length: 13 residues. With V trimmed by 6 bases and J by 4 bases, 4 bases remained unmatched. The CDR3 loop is CASREGQGYEQYF. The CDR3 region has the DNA TGTGCCAGCAGGGAGGGACAGGGTTACGAGCAGTACTTC.

CDR3 in amino acids: CATSRGPDTQYF. The CDR3 coding sequence is TGTGCCACTTCCCGGGGCCCAGATACGCAGTATTTT. The rearrangement uses TRBV24-1 and TRBJ2-3; D may correspond to TRBD1 or TRBD2 (5 bases each). The V end was cut by 10 bases, the J end by 4 bases, with 11 bases between. The CDR3 is 12 amino acids. Germline V gene sequence: CDR1 KGHDR, CDR2 SFDVKD.

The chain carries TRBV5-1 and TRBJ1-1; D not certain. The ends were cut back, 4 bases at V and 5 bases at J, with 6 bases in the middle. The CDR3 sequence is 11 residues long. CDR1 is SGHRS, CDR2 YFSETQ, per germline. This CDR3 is CASSGGTEAFF. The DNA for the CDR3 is TGCGCCAGCAGCGGTGGGACTGAAGCTTTCTTT.

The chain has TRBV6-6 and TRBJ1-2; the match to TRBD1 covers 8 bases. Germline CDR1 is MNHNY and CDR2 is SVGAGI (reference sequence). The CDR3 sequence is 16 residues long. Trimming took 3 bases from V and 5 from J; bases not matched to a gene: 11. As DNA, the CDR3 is TGTGCCAGCAGTTATGACCGGCAGGGGGCAGGGTATGGCTACACCTTC. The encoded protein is CASSYDRQGAGYGYTF.